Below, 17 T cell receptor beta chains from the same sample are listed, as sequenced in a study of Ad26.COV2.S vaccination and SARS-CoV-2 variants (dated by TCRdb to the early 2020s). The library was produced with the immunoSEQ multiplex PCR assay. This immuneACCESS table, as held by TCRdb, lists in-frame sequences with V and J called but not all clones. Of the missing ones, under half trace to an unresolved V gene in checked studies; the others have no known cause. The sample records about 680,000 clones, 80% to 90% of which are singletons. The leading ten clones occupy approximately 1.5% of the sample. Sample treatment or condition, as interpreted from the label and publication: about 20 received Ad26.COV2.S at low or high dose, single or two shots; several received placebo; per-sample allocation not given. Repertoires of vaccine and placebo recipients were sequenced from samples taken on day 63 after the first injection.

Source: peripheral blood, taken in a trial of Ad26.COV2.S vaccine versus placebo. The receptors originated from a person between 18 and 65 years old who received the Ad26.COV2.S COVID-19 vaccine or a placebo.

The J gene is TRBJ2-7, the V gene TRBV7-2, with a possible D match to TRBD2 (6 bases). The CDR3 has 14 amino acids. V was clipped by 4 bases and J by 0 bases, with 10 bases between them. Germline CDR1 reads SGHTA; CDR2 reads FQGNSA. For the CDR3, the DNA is TGTGCCAGCAGCTCGGACTACGCCTCCTACGAGCAGTACTTC. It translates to CASSSDYASYEQYF.

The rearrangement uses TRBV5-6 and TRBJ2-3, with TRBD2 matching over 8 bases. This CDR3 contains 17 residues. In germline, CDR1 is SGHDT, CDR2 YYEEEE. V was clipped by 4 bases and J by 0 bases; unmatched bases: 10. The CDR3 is CASSVYSGVTSTDTQYF. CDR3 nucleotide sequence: TGTGCCAGCAGCGTATATAGCGGGGTCACTAGCACAGATACGCAGTATTTT.

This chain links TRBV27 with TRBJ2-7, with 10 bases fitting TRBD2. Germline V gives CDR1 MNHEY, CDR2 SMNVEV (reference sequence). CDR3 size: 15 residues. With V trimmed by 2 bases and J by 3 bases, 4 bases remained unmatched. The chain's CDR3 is CASSLSGGAFYEQYF. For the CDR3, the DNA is TGTGCCAGCAGTTTAAGCGGGGGGGCTTTCTACGAGCAGTACTTC.

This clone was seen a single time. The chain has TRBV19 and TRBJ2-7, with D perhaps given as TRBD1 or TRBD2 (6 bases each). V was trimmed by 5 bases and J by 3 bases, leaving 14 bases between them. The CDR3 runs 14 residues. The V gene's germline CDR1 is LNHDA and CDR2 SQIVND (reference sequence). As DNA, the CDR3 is TGTGCCAGTAGTGTTGACAGGAGGGGCTACGAGCAGTACTTC. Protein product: CASSVDRRGYEQYF.

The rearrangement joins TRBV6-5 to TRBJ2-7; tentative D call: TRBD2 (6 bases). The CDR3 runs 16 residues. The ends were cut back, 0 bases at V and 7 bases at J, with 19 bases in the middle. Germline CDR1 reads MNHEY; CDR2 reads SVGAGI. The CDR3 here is CASSYSGGRMLGEQYF. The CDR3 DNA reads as TGTGCCAGCAGTTACTCGGGAGGACGCATGCTTGGGGAGCAGTACTTC.

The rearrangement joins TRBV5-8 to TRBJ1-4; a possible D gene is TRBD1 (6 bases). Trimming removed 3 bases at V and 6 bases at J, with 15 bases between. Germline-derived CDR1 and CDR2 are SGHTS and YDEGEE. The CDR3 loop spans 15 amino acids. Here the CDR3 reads CASSYGLRGDEKLFF. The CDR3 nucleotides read TGTGCCAGCAGCTACGGTCTCAGGGGCGATGAAAAACTGTTTTTT.

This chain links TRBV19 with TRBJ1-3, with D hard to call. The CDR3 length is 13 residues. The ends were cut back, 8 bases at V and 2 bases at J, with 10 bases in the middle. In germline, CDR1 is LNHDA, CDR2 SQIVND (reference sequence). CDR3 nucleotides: TGTGCCAGTCGCTTCGGGGCTGGAAACACCATATATTTT. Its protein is CASRFGAGNTIYF.

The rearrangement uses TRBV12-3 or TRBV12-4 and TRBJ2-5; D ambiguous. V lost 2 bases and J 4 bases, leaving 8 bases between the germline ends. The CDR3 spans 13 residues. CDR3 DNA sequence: TGTGCCAGCAGTTTATTAGGGCGAGAGACCCAGTACTTC. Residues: CASSLLGRETQYF.

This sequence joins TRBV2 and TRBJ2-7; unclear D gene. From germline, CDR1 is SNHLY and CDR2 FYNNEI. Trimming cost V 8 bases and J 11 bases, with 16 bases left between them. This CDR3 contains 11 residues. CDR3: CASAYGNLEYF. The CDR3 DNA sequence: TGTGCCAGCGCGTACGGAAACCTGGAGTACTTC.

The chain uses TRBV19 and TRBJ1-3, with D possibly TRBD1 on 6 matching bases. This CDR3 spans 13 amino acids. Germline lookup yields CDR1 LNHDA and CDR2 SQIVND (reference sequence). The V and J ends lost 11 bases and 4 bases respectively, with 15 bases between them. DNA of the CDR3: TGTGCCCCCTGGGGGGGCCTCGGAAACACCATATATTTT. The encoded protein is CAPWGGLGNTIYF.

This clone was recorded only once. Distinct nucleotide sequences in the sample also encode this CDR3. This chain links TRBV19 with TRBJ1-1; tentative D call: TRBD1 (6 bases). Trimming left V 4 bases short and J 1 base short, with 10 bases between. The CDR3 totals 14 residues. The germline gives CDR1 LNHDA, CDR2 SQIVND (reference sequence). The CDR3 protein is CASSTTGGNTEAFF. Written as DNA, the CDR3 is TGTGCCAGTAGTACGACAGGAGGGAACACTGAAGCTTTCTTT.

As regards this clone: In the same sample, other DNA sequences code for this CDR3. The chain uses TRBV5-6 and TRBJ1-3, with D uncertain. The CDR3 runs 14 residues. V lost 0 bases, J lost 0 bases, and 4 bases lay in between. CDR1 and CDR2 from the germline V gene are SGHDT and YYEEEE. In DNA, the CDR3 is TGTGCCAGCAGCTTGGGCTTCTCTGGAAACACCATATATTTT. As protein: CASSLGFSGNTIYF.

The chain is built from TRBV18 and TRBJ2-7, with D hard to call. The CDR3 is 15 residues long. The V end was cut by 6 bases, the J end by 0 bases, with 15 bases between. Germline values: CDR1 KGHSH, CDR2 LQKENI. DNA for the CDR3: TGTGCCAGCTCGCCGTACCAGGAAAACTCCTACGAGCAGTACTTC. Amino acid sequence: CASSPYQENSYEQYF.

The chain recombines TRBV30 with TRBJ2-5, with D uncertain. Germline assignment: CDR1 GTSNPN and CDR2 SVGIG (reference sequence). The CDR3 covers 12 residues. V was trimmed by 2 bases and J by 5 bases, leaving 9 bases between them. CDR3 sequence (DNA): TGTGCCTGGAGTCTTCTTCTCGAGACCCAGTACTTC. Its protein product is CAWSLLLETQYF.

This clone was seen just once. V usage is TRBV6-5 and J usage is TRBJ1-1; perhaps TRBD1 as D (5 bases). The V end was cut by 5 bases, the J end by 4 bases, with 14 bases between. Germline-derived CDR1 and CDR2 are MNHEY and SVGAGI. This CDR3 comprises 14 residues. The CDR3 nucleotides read TGTGCCAGCAGTCTCAGCAGGGACCGCACTGAAGCTTTCTTT. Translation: CASSLSRDRTEAFF.

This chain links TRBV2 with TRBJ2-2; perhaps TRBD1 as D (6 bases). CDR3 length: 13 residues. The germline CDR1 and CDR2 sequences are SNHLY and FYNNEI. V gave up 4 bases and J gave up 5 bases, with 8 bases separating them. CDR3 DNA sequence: TGTGCCAGCAGTGCACAGGGAACCGGGGAGCTGTTTTTT. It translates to CASSAQGTGELFF.

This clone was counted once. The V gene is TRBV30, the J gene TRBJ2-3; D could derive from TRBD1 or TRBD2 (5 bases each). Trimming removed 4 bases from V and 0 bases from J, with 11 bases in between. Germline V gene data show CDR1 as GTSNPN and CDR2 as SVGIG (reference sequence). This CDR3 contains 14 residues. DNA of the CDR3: TGTGCCTGGATGGTCGGGACCAGCACAGATACGCAGTATTTT. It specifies CAWMVGTSTDTQYF.